A single sample is the source of the 14 T cell receptor beta chains below, sequenced in a study of cytomegalovirus exposure and HLA in healthy donors. Primers for the PCR totalled 60 Vbeta and 13 Jbeta. Here immunoSEQ multiplex PCR was the method, and the copy in TCRdb shows in-frame clones only, minus some. The profile shows over 100,000 clones, around 74% of them singletons. Sequencing used PBMCs. Receptor source: a male donor in good health and CMV-seronegative.

This clone was detected only a few times. The V gene is TRBV28, the J gene TRBJ1-4; 10 bases agree with TRBD1. The CDR3 contains 17 residues. Germline V lookup: CDR1 MDHEN, CDR2 SYDVKM. The ends lost 5 bases at V and 6 bases at J; junction bases unmatched: 12. The CDR3 region has the DNA TGTGCCAGCAGTGCGGACAGGGGGGTGTGGACGGATGAAAAACTGTTTTTT. It encodes CASSADRGVWTDEKLFF. The full variable domain, rest sourced from reference TRBV28 and TRBJ1-4, is DVKVTQSSRYLVKRTGEKVFLECVQDMDHENMFWYRQDPGLGLRLIYFSYDVKMKEKGDIPEGYSVSREKKERFSLILESASTNQTSMYLCASSADRGVWTDEKLFFGSGTQLSVL.

Concerning this clone: Sequence at one end of the junction differs from germline and may be a read error. This chain connects TRBV7-7 to TRBJ2-1; 10 positions agree with TRBD2. Germline values: CDR1 SSHAT, CDR2 FNYEAQ (reference sequence). The CDR3 is 15 amino acids. The CDR3 nucleotides are TGTGCTAGCAGTCCAAGCGGGAGGGCCCTCGGGGAGCAGTTCTTC. Translation gives CASSPSGRALGEQFF.

The table lists this clone with a count of one. This chain connects TRBV27 to TRBJ1-1; 9 bases align to TRBD1. V shed 7 bases and J 4 bases; nucleotides not matched to a gene: 7. This CDR3 comprises 14 residues. Germline CDR1 MNHEY, CDR2 SMNVEV (reference sequence). CDR3 region: CASNLLTGGTEAFF. CDR3 bases: TGTGCCAGCAATCTTTTGACAGGGGGCACTGAAGCTTTCTTT.

This clone came up once. J is TRBJ2-7 and V is TRBV10-2; 8 nucleotides agree with TRBD2. After removal of 2 bases from V and 1 base from J, the junction contained 4 bases not matched to a gene. CDR1 and CDR2 (germline): WSHSY, SAAADI. The CDR3 length is 15 residues. CDR3 loop: CASSERTSHSYEQYF. In DNA, the CDR3 is TGCGCCAGCAGTGAGAGGACTAGCCATTCCTACGAGCAGTACTTC.

The chain has TRBV28 and TRBJ1-1, with no clear D. The V end lost 3 bases, the J end lost 4 bases, and 12 bases lay between the germline ends. The germline V gene encodes CDR1 MDHEN and CDR2 SYDVKM. The CDR3 has 14 residues. In DNA, the CDR3 is TGTGCCAGCAGTTTGGTAGGGAGGTTCACTGAAGCTTTCTTT. Translating gives CASSLVGRFTEAFF. The full variable domain, rest sourced from reference TRBV28 and TRBJ1-1, is DVKVTQSSRYLVKRTGEKVFLECVQDMDHENMFWYRQDPGLGLRLIYFSYDVKMKEKGDIPEGYSVSREKKERFSLILESASTNQTSMYLCASSLVGRFTEAFFGQGTRLTVV.

This chain uses TRBV6-6 with TRBJ2-7; TRBD1 is a possible D gene (6 bases). V lost 6 bases, J lost 3 bases, and 12 bases lay in between. The germline V gene encodes CDR1 MNHNY and CDR2 SVGAGI (reference sequence). CDR3 size: 13 residues. The CDR3 nucleotides read TGTGCCAGCAGCCAGGGGTTTAACTACGAGCAGTACTTC. Its translation is CASSQGFNYEQYF.

V usage is TRBV28 and J usage is TRBJ2-7; 9 bases are a match to TRBD2. In germline, CDR1 is MDHEN, CDR2 SYDVKM. Unmatched junction bases numbered 15, after V lost 5 bases and J lost 7 bases. The CDR3 is made up of 16 amino acids. This chain's CDR3 is CASSPTSGTPLGEQYF. Written as DNA, the CDR3 is TGTGCCAGCAGTCCGACTAGCGGAACCCCATTGGGGGAGCAGTACTTC.

The chain has TRBV5-6 and TRBJ2-3; D is uncertain. From germline, CDR1 is SGHDT and CDR2 YYEEEE. Between the trimmed V and J ends, which lost 4 bases and 5 bases, there was a span of 8 bases. This CDR3 region has 12 residues. The CDR3 protein is CASSPTGDTQYF. In nucleotides, the CDR3 is TGTGCCAGCAGCCCTACGGGAGATACGCAGTATTTT. Together with reference TRBV5-6 and TRBJ2-3, the CDR3 gives the full variable domain: DAGVTQSPTHLIKTRGQQVTLRCSPKSGHDTVSWYQQALGQGPQFIFQYYEEEERQRGNFPDRFSGHQFPNYSSELNVNALLLGDSALYLCASSPTGDTQYFGPGTRLTVL.

The chain combines TRBV19 with TRBJ1-6; 8 nucleotides match TRBD1. J was trimmed by 6 bases and V by 5 bases; bases with no gene match: 6. From germline, CDR1 is LNHDA and CDR2 SQIVND (reference sequence). CDR3 length: 15 amino acids. As DNA, the CDR3 is TGTGCCAGTAGTGTAATGACAGGGGTTAATTCACCCCTCCACTTT. It is translated as CASSVMTGVNSPLHF.

V usage is TRBV7-8 and J usage is TRBJ2-3; the D gene is possibly TRBD1 (5 bases). Germline V gene data show CDR1 as SGHVS and CDR2 as FQNEAQ. This CDR3 comprises 16 residues. The ends were cut back, 2 bases at V and 1 base at J, with 13 bases in the middle. CDR3 loop: CASSLRARARTDTQYF. In DNA, the CDR3 is TGTGCCAGCAGCTTACGTGCCAGGGCCCGCACAGATACGCAGTATTTT.

There are a few counts of this clone. The chain carries TRBV4-3 and TRBJ2-1, with 9 bases lining up with TRBD2. From germline, CDR1 is LGHNA and CDR2 YSLEER. This CDR3 has 20 amino acids. V gave up 0 bases and J gave up 0 bases; unmatched junction bases: 12. The CDR3 region has the DNA TGCGCCAGCAGCCAAGATGTAGTGACTAGCGGACAGAGCTCCTACAATGAGCAGTTCTTC. As protein: CASSQDVVTSGQSSYNEQFF.

V usage is TRBV5-1 and J usage is TRBJ2-5, with 7 nucleotides matching TRBD1. The length of the CDR3 is 15 residues. After removal of 4 bases from V and 5 bases from J, the junction contained 11 bases not matched to a gene. Per the germline V gene, CDR1 is SGHRS and CDR2 is YFSETQ. CDR3 sequence: CASSSRQGGLETQYF. DNA for the CDR3: TGCGCCAGCAGCAGTCGACAGGGCGGACTCGAGACCCAGTACTTC.

This clone was counted a single time. V and J are TRBV5-4 and TRBJ2-3, with D hard to call. Deletions cut 3 bases from V and 0 bases from J, with 14 bases between. This CDR3 comprises 16 residues. The V gene's germline CDR1 is SGHNT and CDR2 YYREEE (reference sequence). The CDR3 sequence is CASSSRPSASTDTQYF. The DNA of the CDR3 is TGTGCCAGCAGCTCCCGACCTAGTGCTAGCACAGATACGCAGTATTTT.

This chain uses TRBV5-1 with TRBJ1-5; perhaps TRBD1 as D (6 bases). Germline-derived CDR1 and CDR2 are SGHRS and YFSETQ. The CDR3 length is 13 residues. The V and J ends lost 4 bases and 4 bases respectively, with 9 bases between them. The CDR3 DNA reads as TGCGCCAGCAGCCCGAGGGGGAATCAGCCCCAGCATTTT. It codes for CASSPRGNQPQHF.